This record looks at one T cell receptor (beta chain) sequence and its context. Original processing methods: Amplification of reference gene primers was used by the study to estimate nucleated cell counts. The protocol was immunoSEQ multiplex PCR, while the TCRdb copy is restricted to in-frame clones and leaves out a portion. V, J and clone size are those of that table, while D and trimming were read from the DNA. Among 33,000 or so clones listed, roughly 87% were seen once. This sample is part of a study of blood T cell repertoires in COVID-19. Study at large: From T cells, B-cell-depleted T cells, or PBMCs came the material, which was cDNA or gDNA.

V was pared by 8 bases and J by 8 bases, with 19 bases between. The CDR3 totals 14 residues. Germline-derived CDR1 and CDR2 are SGHVS and FQNEAQ. Sequenced material: peripheral blood. The V and J genes are TRBV7-8 and TRBJ2-1; tentatively, D is TRBD2 (5 bases). This receptor was taken from a man in his 70s with active or convalescent COVID-19. The DNA of the CDR3 is TGTGCCAGCCGCCGAGCGGCAGGCGTCCATGAGCAGTTCTTC. Translated: CASRRAAGVHEQFF.